The next 11 T cell receptor beta chains were all read from a single sample in a study of cytomegalovirus exposure and HLA in healthy donors. The PCR ran on 60 Vbeta and 13 Jbeta primers. Only in-frame clones appear in the TCRdb table, and some are missing; sequencing was by immunoSEQ multiplex PCR. Recorded for this sample: roughly 190,000 clones. Sequencing was carried out using PBMCs. The receptors stem from a woman in her late teens or twenties in good health and CMV-seropositive.

V usage is TRBV29-1 and J usage is TRBJ1-1; D is possibly TRBD1 (5 bases). V was clipped by 6 bases and J by 7 bases, with 18 bases between them. Germline CDR1 SQVTM, CDR2 ANQGSEA. This CDR3 has 13 residues. The CDR3 here is CSVQGGRDGEAFF. CDR3 sequence (DNA): TGCAGCGTCCAGGGTGGGCGGGATGGTGAAGCTTTCTTT.

The J gene is TRBJ1-2, the V gene TRBV14, with D unclear. This CDR3 region has 14 residues. V was cut by 3 bases and J by 2 bases, with 10 bases left in between. The V gene's germline CDR1 is SGHDN and CDR2 FVKESK. The CDR3 DNA sequence: TGTGCCAGCAGCCACTGGACTGAGAACTATGGCTACACCTTC. Protein sequence: CASSHWTENYGYTF.

The genes are TRBV30 and TRBJ2-3; D is possibly TRBD2 (5 bases). The CDR3 has 14 residues. V was clipped by 2 bases and J by 2 bases, with 11 bases between them. Germline-derived CDR1 and CDR2 are GTSNPN and SVGIG (reference sequence). This chain's CDR3 is CAWSFGGYTDTQYF. For the CDR3, the DNA is TGTGCCTGGAGTTTCGGCGGGTACACAGATACGCAGTATTTT.

The chain links TRBV4-2 to TRBJ2-1; TRBD1 is a possible D gene (5 bases). Germline V lookup: CDR1 LGHNA, CDR2 YNFKEQ. The CDR3 totals 18 residues. The V end lost 0 bases, the J end lost 0 bases, and 15 bases lay between the germline ends. The DNA of the CDR3 is TGTGCCAGCAGCCAAGATGAGCAGGGTCGATCCTCCTACAATGAGCAGTTCTTC. Protein product: CASSQDEQGRSSYNEQFF.

The rearrangement uses TRBV19 and TRBJ2-7; a weak D match, TRBD1 (6 bases). Germline CDR1 reads LNHDA; CDR2 reads SQIVND (reference sequence). Between the trimmed V and J ends, which lost 4 bases and 2 bases, there was a span of 12 bases. CDR3 length: 14 residues. The CDR3 protein is CASSTPDRTYEQYF. CDR3 sequence (DNA): TGTGCCAGTAGTACACCCGACAGGACCTACGAGCAGTACTTC.

The chain combines TRBV5-1 with TRBJ1-3; 7 bases match TRBD1. CDR1 SGHRS and CDR2 YFSETQ come from the germline V gene. V shed 5 bases, J shed 1 base, and the junction held 3 bases outside the gene matches. This CDR3 region has 14 residues. CDR3 protein: CASRLTGSGNTIYF. CDR3 DNA sequence: TGCGCCAGCAGATTGACAGGGTCTGGAAACACCATATATTTT.

The V call is TRBV18, the J call TRBJ1-6, with unresolved D. The V end was cut by 3 bases, the J end by 7 bases, with 16 bases between. The germline CDR1 and CDR2 sequences are KGHSH and LQKENI. The CDR3 consists of 16 residues. The CDR3 DNA reads as TGTGCCAGCTCACCCAGGCCTGACCACTTCAATTCACCCCTCCACTTT. Translating it yields CASSPRPDHFNSPLHF.

The V call is TRBV5-4, the J call TRBJ1-3; D is perhaps TRBD1 (5 bases). The CDR3 has 15 amino acids. CDR1 is SGHNT, CDR2 YYREEE, per germline (reference sequence). Trimming took off 4 bases at V and 0 bases at J, with 11 bases between the two ends. CDR3 in DNA: TGTGCCAGCAGCCTCGACAGTAACTCTGGAAACACCATATATTTT. Encoded protein: CASSLDSNSGNTIYF. Drawing the rest from reference TRBV5-4 and TRBJ1-3, the complete variable domain is ETGVTQSPTHLIKTRGQQVTLRCSSQSGHNTVSWYQQALGQGPQFIFQYYREEENGRGNFPPRFSGLQFPNYSSELNVNALELDDSALYLCASSLDSNSGNTIYFGEGSWLTVV.

V gene TRBV9 combines with J gene TRBJ2-5; 8 nucleotides line up with TRBD1. Germline V gene sequence: CDR1 SGDLS, CDR2 YYNGEE. V trimming: 0 bases; J trimming: 2 bases; junction bases outside the gene matches: 3. The CDR3 contains 15 residues. CDR3 DNA sequence: TGTGCCAGCAGCGTAGACAACAGGGGGCAAGAGACCCAGTACTTC. Translated, it gives CASSVDNRGQETQYF.

The rearrangement links TRBV2 to TRBJ1-5; D possibly corresponds to TRBD1 (6 bases). The CDR3 sequence is 13 residues long. Germline CDR1 is SNHLY and CDR2 is FYNNEI. V shed 5 bases and J shed 5 bases, with 10 bases lying between them. This CDR3 is CASSPGDYQPQHF. As DNA, the CDR3 is TGTGCCAGCAGTCCAGGGGATTATCAGCCCCAGCATTTT.

The chain employs TRBV11-3 and TRBJ2-2; a possible D gene is TRBD2 (6 bases). Trimming left V 5 bases short and J 7 bases short, with 8 bases between. In germline, CDR1 is SGHNT, CDR2 YENEEA. The CDR3 covers 12 residues. The chain's CDR3 is CASSRGLGELFF. The CDR3, as DNA: TGTGCCAGCAGCCGGGGACTCGGGGAGCTGTTTTTT.